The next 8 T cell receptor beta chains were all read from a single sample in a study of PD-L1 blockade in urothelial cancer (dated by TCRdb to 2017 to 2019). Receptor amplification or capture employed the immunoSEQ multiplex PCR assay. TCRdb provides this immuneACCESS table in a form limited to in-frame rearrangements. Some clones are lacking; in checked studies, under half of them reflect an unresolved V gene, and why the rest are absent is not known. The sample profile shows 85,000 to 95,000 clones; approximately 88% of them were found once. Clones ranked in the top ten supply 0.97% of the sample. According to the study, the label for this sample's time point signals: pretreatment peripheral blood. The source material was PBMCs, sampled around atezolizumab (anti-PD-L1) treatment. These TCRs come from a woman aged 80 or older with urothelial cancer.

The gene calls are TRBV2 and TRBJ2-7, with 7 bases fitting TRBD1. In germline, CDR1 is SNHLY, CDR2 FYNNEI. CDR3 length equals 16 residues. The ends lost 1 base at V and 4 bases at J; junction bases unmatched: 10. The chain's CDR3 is CASSEVGGASGYEQYF. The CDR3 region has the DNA TGTGCCAGCAGTGAAGTAGGGGGCGCGTCTGGGTACGAGCAGTACTTC.

CDR3: CASGQGARVAFF. The CDR3 DNA is TGTGCTAGTGGACAGGGGGCGCGGGTAGCTTTCTTT. The chain has TRBV12-5 and TRBJ1-1; 9 positions agree with TRBD1. CDR1 and CDR2 from the germline V gene are LGHNT and FRNRAP. CDR3 size: 12 residues. With 6 bases clipped from V and 10 bases from J, the junction kept 6 bases outside the gene matches.

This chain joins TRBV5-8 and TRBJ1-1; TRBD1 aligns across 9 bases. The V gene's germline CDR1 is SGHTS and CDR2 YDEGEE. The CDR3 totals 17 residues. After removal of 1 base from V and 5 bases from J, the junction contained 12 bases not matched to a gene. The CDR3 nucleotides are TGTGCCAGCAGCTTGCCCGGGACAGGGTATGTGAGAACTGAAGCTTTCTTT. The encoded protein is CASSLPGTGYVRTEAFF.

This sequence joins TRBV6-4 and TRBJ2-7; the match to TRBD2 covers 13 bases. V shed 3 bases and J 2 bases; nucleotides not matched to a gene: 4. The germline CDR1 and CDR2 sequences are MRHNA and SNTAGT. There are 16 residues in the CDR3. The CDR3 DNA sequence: TGTGCCAGCAGTGATTACGGACTAGCGGGAGCCTACGAGCAGTACTTC. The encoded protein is CASSDYGLAGAYEQYF.

The CDR3 DNA is TGCAGTGCTATTCCCCTTGGCGGCTACACCTTC. Amino acids: CSAIPLGGYTF. This chain connects TRBV20-1 to TRBJ1-2; D unresolved. V was shortened by 4 bases and J by 8 bases, with 11 bases between the two germline ends. Germline V gene sequence: CDR1 DFQATT, CDR2 SNEGSKA (reference sequence). The CDR3 has 11 residues.

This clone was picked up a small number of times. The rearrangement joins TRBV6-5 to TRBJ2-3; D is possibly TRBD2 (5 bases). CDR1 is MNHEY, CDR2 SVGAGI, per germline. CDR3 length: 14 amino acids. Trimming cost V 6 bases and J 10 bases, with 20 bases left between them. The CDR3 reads CASSPRGHRQAQYF. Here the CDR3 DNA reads TGTGCCAGCAGCCCTCGAGGGCATAGGCAAGCGCAGTATTTT.

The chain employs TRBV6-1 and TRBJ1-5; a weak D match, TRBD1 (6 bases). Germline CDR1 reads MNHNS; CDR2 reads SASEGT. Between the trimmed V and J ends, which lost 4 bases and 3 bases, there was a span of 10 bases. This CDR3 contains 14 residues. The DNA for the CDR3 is TGTGCCAGCAGTGTTACAGGGAACAATCAGCCCCAGCATTTT. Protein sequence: CASSVTGNNQPQHF.

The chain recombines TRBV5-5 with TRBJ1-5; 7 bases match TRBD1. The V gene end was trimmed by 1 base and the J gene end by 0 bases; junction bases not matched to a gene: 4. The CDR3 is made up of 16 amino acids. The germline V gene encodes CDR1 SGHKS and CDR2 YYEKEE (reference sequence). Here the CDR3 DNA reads TGTGCCAGCAGCTTGTCTTCAGGGGGTAGCAATCAGCCCCAGCATTTT. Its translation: CASSLSSGGSNQPQHF.